This TCR beta chain was recorded in a study of chemoradiotherapy in HPV16-positive cancers. The repertoire was sequenced with immunoSEQ multiplex PCR; TCRdb's copy has only in-frame clones and lacks some. The sample lists about 7,200 clones, 60% to 85% occurring once. Notes on the study in general: Only a couple of HPV16-positive patients supplied the functional HPV-specificity definition.

The CDR3 spans 13 residues. The germline CDR1 and CDR2 sequences are SSHAT and FNYEAQ (reference sequence). Of note for this clone: What it recognizes is unknown. One end of the junction is discordant with germline, which a read error may explain.

This receptor was obtained from a human donor with HPV-associated anogenital cancer. The sample was collected from a patient who underwent chemoradiotherapy. The rearrangement uses TRBV7-7 and TRBJ1-3; no firm D call. This CDR3 is CASSLGPGNTIYF. CDR3 nucleotides: TGTGCTAGCAGCTTAGGGCCGGGAAACACCATATATTTT.